What follows are 32 T cell receptor beta chains derived from one specimen sequenced in a study of Graves' ophthalmopathy and Graves' hyperthyroidism. RNA transcripts provided the template for amplifying TCR beta CDR3 regions. An initial RT-PCR round employing HTBI primers preceded a second-round multiplex PCR. TCRdb analysed the multiplex PCR reads with MiXCR anew, one entry per CDR3 protein. Of about 740,000 distinct CDR3 sequences detected, around 40% appear once; the ten largest clones hold about 40%. Sequenced material: peripheral blood. Receptors originate from an adult man with Graves' ophthalmopathy.

As regards this clonotype: With a much larger clone just one base away, this may be a read error. The CDR3 DNA is TGTGCCAGCAGCGTCAGGAGGGTCAGGGAAAAACTGTTTTTT. Translating gives CASSVRRVREKLFF. The V gene is TRBV11-2, the J gene TRBJ1-4; D unresolved. The germline gives CDR1 SGHAT, CDR2 FQNNGV. V dropped 5 bases and J dropped 8 bases, with 15 bases sitting between them. The CDR3 has 14 amino acids.

The chain links TRBV11-2 to TRBJ1-1, with no clear D. CDR3 size: 15 residues. Deletions cut 5 bases from V and 0 bases from J, with 13 bases between. Germline CDR1 and CDR2: SGHAT and FQNNGV. The CDR3 region is CASSRTVGMNTEAFF. The CDR3 DNA reads as TGTGCCAGCAGCCGAACGGTCGGTATGAACACTGAAGCTTTCTTT.

The sample holds a few counts of this clonotype. The genes are TRBV6-6 and TRBJ2-7; D tentatively fits TRBD1 or TRBD2 (5 bases each). Germline loops: CDR1 MNHNY, CDR2 SVGAGI (reference sequence). Between the trimmed V and J ends, which lost 1 base and 4 bases, there was a span of 14 bases. CDR3 length equals 15 residues. The CDR3 sequence is CASSYLFRDPYEQYF. The CDR3 DNA is TGTGCCAGCAGTTACTTGTTCCGGGACCCATACGAGCAGTACTTC.

In this sample, this clonotype turned up many times. The chain has TRBV20-1 and TRBJ2-5; D perhaps matches TRBD1 (6 bases). Germline-derived CDR1 and CDR2 are DFQATT and SNEGSKA (reference sequence). The CDR3 runs 15 residues. The V end lost 2 bases, the J end lost 5 bases, and 18 bases lay between the germline ends. The CDR3 here is CSARPSGPGAETQYF. CDR3 DNA sequence: TGCAGTGCTAGACCGTCGGGACCAGGGGCGGAGACCCAGTACTTC.

This rearrangement joins TRBV7-8 to TRBJ2-7; 9 bases agree with TRBD2. The CDR3 has 17 amino acids. V shed 1 base and J 0 bases; nucleotides not matched to a gene: 7. Germline CDR1 reads SGHVS; CDR2 reads FQNEAQ. As DNA, the CDR3 is TGTGCCAGCAGCTTAGTTTCTAGCGGGGACAGCTCCTACGAGCAGTACTTC. This encodes CASSLVSSGDSSYEQYF.

There are a few counts of this clonotype. J is TRBJ1-2 and V is TRBV10-3, with D perhaps matching TRBD1 (6 bases). The CDR3 has 13 amino acids. V gave up 10 bases and J gave up 6 bases, with 18 bases separating them. Germline loops: CDR1 ENHRY, CDR2 SYGVKD. The CDR3 sequence is CASRDYRVHGYTF. In nucleotides, the CDR3 is TGTGCCAGCAGGGACTACAGGGTTCATGGCTACACCTTC.

The chain recombines TRBV2 with TRBJ1-1; 8 bases are a match to TRBD1. The ends lost 6 bases at V and 3 bases at J; junction bases unmatched: 12. Germline lookup yields CDR1 SNHLY and CDR2 FYNNEI. The CDR3 sequence is 16 residues long. The DNA of the CDR3 is TGTGCCAGCAGCTGGGGGGCAGGGGGCGCGGACACTGAAGCTTTCTTT. It encodes CASSWGAGGADTEAFF.

This clonotype was found a few times. The gene calls are TRBV28 and TRBJ2-7, with 10 bases fitting TRBD2. J gave up 5 bases and V 6 bases, and 7 bases lay outside the gene matches. This CDR3 is built from 14 residues. The germline V gene has CDR1 MDHEN and CDR2 SYDVKM. The CDR3 DNA reads TGTGCCAGCAGGGCTAGCGGGAGTGTTAACGAGCAGTACTTC. It specifies CASRASGSVNEQYF.

This clonotype has at least ten counts. The CDR3 DNA is TGTGCCAGCAGTTTAGCGTCCGAAAACTATGGCTACACCTTC. Amino acid sequence: CASSLASENYGYTF. This rearrangement joins TRBV12-3 or TRBV12-4 to TRBJ1-2, with no clear D. V was trimmed by 0 bases and J by 2 bases, leaving 7 bases between them. This CDR3 is built from 14 residues.

About this clonotype itself: This may stem from a read error, because a much larger clone lies one nucleotide away. The rearrangement uses TRBV20-1 and TRBJ1-2; the D is unclear. This CDR3 is built from 13 residues. The germline CDR1 and CDR2 sequences are DFQATT and SNEGSKA (reference sequence). CDR3: CGARGSANYGYTF. The CDR3 DNA follows: TGCGGTGCTAGAGGTTCTGCTAACTATGGCTACACCTTC.

Ten or more counts support this clonotype. The V gene is TRBV14, the J gene TRBJ1-6; D call uncertain. The CDR3 is made up of 15 amino acids. In germline, CDR1 is SGHDN, CDR2 FVKESK. Trimming stripped 0 bases from V and 4 bases from J, with 7 bases between. DNA for the CDR3: TGTGCCAGCAGCCAAGAAGCACAGTATAATTCACCCCTCCACTTT. Translation gives CASSQEAQYNSPLHF.

Many counts were recorded for this clonotype. The V call is TRBV5-5, the J call TRBJ1-6, with D hard to call. V was pared by 1 base and J by 6 bases, with 8 bases between. Germline CDR1 is SGHKS and CDR2 is YYEKEE (reference sequence). The CDR3 is 14 residues long. The CDR3 DNA reads as TGTGCCAGCAGCTTGATGGGGAGTAATTCACCCCTCCACTTT. Amino acid sequence: CASSLMGSNSPLHF. The complete variable domain, with remaining parts taken from reference TRBV5-5 and TRBJ1-6, reads DAGVTQSPTHLIKTRGQQVTLRCSPISGHKSVSWYQQVLGQGPQFIFQYYEKEERGRGNFPDRFSARQFPNYSSELNVNALLLGDSALYLCASSLMGSNSPLHFGNGTRLTVT.

The rearrangement joins TRBV9 to TRBJ1-1; 8 bases align to TRBD1. The CDR3 loop spans 16 amino acids. The V gene end was trimmed by 5 bases and the J gene end by 4 bases; junction bases not matched to a gene: 13. Germline V gives CDR1 SGDLS, CDR2 YYNGEE. As DNA, the CDR3 is TGTGCCAGCAGTTCCGGACAGGGTAGGGTTTCCACTGAAGCTTTCTTT. This sequence encodes CASSSGQGRVSTEAFF.

This clonotype was picked up many times. The CDR3 DNA follows: TGTGCCAGCAGCATTGACAGGGACGAGCAGTACTTC. It yields the protein CASSIDRDEQYF. The rearrangement links TRBV5-6 to TRBJ2-7; TRBD1 agrees at 7 bases. The junction had 3 bases not matched to a gene; V was cut back by 4 bases and J by 5 bases. Germline loops: CDR1 SGHDT, CDR2 YYEEEE. This CDR3 contains 12 residues.

The J gene is TRBJ1-6, the V gene TRBV9; D remains unclear. The germline V gene has CDR1 SGDLS and CDR2 YYNGEE. The CDR3 is made up of 14 amino acids. The V gene lost 4 bases and the J gene lost 5 bases, with 10 bases spanning the gap. The CDR3 bases are TGTGCCAGCAGCCGACACGAAGATAATTCACCCCTCCACTTT. Translation gives CASSRHEDNSPLHF.

The chain is built from TRBV7-9 and TRBJ2-5; D is possibly TRBD1 or TRBD2 (6 bases each). Germline CDR1 SEHNR, CDR2 FQNEAQ (reference sequence). V lost 3 bases, J lost 2 bases, and 16 bases lay in between. This CDR3 has 16 amino acids. CDR3 bases: TGTGCCAGCAGCTTTAGTCCGGGGGCGGGACAAGAGACCCAGTACTTC. This sequence encodes CASSFSPGAGQETQYF.

This clonotype occurred many times. The chain has TRBV20-1 and TRBJ2-7, with D hard to call. Trimming cost V 3 bases and J 6 bases, with 9 bases left between them. The CDR3 is made up of 11 amino acids. In germline, CDR1 is DFQATT, CDR2 SNEGSKA (reference sequence). The CDR3 coding sequence is TGCAGTGCTAGCCTCCGGACCGAGCAGTACTTC. Its protein is CSASLRTEQYF.

This clonotype was observed a few times. CDR3 in amino acids: CASSLPPDRGTGDGETQYF. CDR3 in DNA: TGTGCCAGCAGCCTACCGCCGGATAGAGGGACAGGGGACGGGGAGACCCAGTACTTC. The chain couples TRBV7-9 to TRBJ2-5; 10 nucleotides match TRBD1. Germline CDR1 is SEHNR and CDR2 is FQNEAQ (reference sequence). Trimming took 5 bases from V and 5 from J; bases not matched to a gene: 20. The CDR3 covers 19 residues.

This clonotype showed up just a few times. The V and J genes are TRBV12-3 or TRBV12-4 and TRBJ1-1; D is ambiguous. This CDR3 spans 14 amino acids. Trimming took 2 bases from V and 2 from J, leaving 9 bases between them. CDR3 DNA: TGTGCCAGCAGTTTAATGGCGGCAAACACTGAAGCTTTCTTT. Translating gives CASSLMAANTEAFF.

This chain connects TRBV7-9 to TRBJ2-2; D is unresolved. V was cut by 2 bases and J by 2 bases, with 12 bases left in between. The CDR3 is 16 residues long. Germline V lookup: CDR1 SEHNR, CDR2 FQNEAQ (reference sequence). The CDR3 DNA is TGTGCCAGCAGCTTATTTGACGCTAGAAACACCGGGGAGCTGTTTTTT. Its protein is CASSLFDARNTGELFF.

The chain couples TRBV9 to TRBJ2-5; D unclear. Germline-derived CDR1 and CDR2 are SGDLS and YYNGEE. The CDR3 loop spans 16 amino acids. Between the trimmed V and J ends, which lost 4 bases and 4 bases, there was a span of 20 bases. For the CDR3, the DNA is TGTGCCAGCAGCCAAGTTCGAAGAATTACCGGAGAGACCCAGTACTTC. Amino acid sequence: CASSQVRRITGETQYF.

The V and J genes are TRBV24-1 and TRBJ2-5, with 11 bases that match TRBD1. This CDR3 contains 15 residues. Germline V gives CDR1 KGHDR, CDR2 SFDVKD. V shed 2 bases, J shed 5 bases, and the junction held 3 bases outside the gene matches. The CDR3 is CATSDSGTGGETQYF. The CDR3 DNA sequence: TGTGCCACCAGTGATTCCGGGACAGGGGGTGAGACCCAGTACTTC.

DNA of the CDR3: TGCAGCGTTGAGGAGGGGCGGGTCGGTACTGAAGCTTTCTTT. Translation gives CSVEEGRVGTEAFF. The rearrangement joins TRBV29-1 to TRBJ1-1; D possibly corresponds to TRBD1 (5 bases). V lost 3 bases and J 5 bases, leaving 16 bases between the germline ends. The CDR3 covers 14 residues. CDR1 is SQVTM, CDR2 ANQGSEA, per germline.

The chain recombines TRBV7-2 with TRBJ2-7; D tentatively fits TRBD1 or TRBD2 (5 bases each). The CDR3 is 14 residues long. Germline loops: CDR1 SGHTA, CDR2 FQGNSA. The V end was cut by 5 bases, the J end by 13 bases, with 24 bases between. CDR3 sequence: CASSPRDGSYELYF. CDR3 coding DNA: TGTGCCAGCAGCCCTCGGGACGGATCCTACGAGCTATACTTC.

The CDR3 coding sequence is TGCAGTGCCAGACAGGCCCCGAACGCCGAGCAGTACTTC. It is translated as CSARQAPNAEQYF. The rearrangement uses TRBV20-1 and TRBJ2-7, with D tentatively TRBD1 (6 bases). CDR1 and CDR2 (germline): DFQATT, SNEGSKA (reference sequence). CDR3 size: 13 residues. V gave up 6 bases and J gave up 6 bases, with 18 bases separating them.

The chain recombines TRBV7-3 with TRBJ1-4; D not certain. The CDR3 length is 16 residues. V was cut by 6 bases and J by 1 base, with 15 bases left in between. Germline V gene sequence: CDR1 SGHTA, CDR2 FQGTGA. The CDR3 coding sequence is TGTGCCAGCAGTCTAATGTTCGGGGAAACTAATGAAAAACTGTTTTTT. Translating it yields CASSLMFGETNEKLFF.

This clonotype was observed a few times. V usage is TRBV2 and J usage is TRBJ2-7; 9 nucleotides agree with TRBD1. CDR3 length: 13 residues. The germline gives CDR1 SNHLY, CDR2 FYNNEI. After removal of 5 bases from V and 6 bases from J, the junction contained 5 bases not matched to a gene. The CDR3 coding sequence is TGTGCCAGCAGTTTAAGGGGACAGGGCGAGCAGTACTTC. Residues: CASSLRGQGEQYF. The full variable domain, its missing parts supplied by reference TRBV2 and TRBJ2-7, is EPEVTQTPSHQVTQMGQEVILRCVPISNHLYFYWYRQILGQKVEFLVSFYNNEISEKSEIFDDQFSVERPDGSNFTLKIRSTKLEDSAMYFCASSLRGQGEQYFGPGTRLTVT.

This clonotype occurred a few times. V is TRBV20-1 and J is TRBJ2-5, with D perhaps TRBD2 (6 bases). V lost 5 bases and J lost 2, with 15 bases in between. The CDR3 is 14 residues long. The germline CDR1 and CDR2 sequences are DFQATT and SNEGSKA (reference sequence). CDR3 in amino acids: CSAGLAQGQETQYF. The CDR3 DNA reads as TGCAGTGCTGGTCTAGCGCAGGGACAAGAGACCCAGTACTTC.

This chain connects TRBV27 to TRBJ2-5; tentative D call: TRBD1 (5 bases). The V gene lost 0 bases and the J gene lost 5 bases, with 16 bases spanning the gap. The CDR3 is 16 residues long. The germline CDR1 and CDR2 sequences are MNHEY and SMNVEV (reference sequence). This chain's CDR3 is CASSLSGRGWRETQYF. CDR3 bases: TGTGCCAGCAGTTTATCGGGAAGGGGATGGCGGGAGACCCAGTACTTC.

This clonotype was seen more than once but under ten times. This CDR3 reads CASSRTDLTEAFF. Here the CDR3 DNA reads TGTGCCAGCAGCCGGACCGACCTCACTGAAGCTTTCTTT. This rearrangement joins TRBV2 to TRBJ1-1; D gene unclear. Between the trimmed V and J ends, which lost 6 bases and 4 bases, there was a span of 12 bases. Germline lookup yields CDR1 SNHLY and CDR2 FYNNEI. The CDR3 has 13 residues.

At least ten counts were recorded for this clonotype. The chain has TRBV12-3 or TRBV12-4 and TRBJ1-1, with 7 bases that match TRBD1. V dropped 6 bases and J dropped 0; count of bases not matched to a gene: 1. This CDR3 comprises 13 residues. The CDR3, as DNA: TGTGCCAGCAGGGGACAGTTGAACACTGAAGCTTTCTTT. Protein sequence: CASRGQLNTEAFF.

The genes are TRBV15 and TRBJ1-5; D is uncertain. The CDR3 sequence is 14 residues long. The V end was cut by 6 bases, the J end by 0 bases, with 9 bases between. From germline, CDR1 is LNHNV and CDR2 YYDKDF (reference sequence). CDR3 region: CATSSEYSNQPQHF. The CDR3 DNA follows: TGTGCCACCAGTAGTGAGTATAGCAATCAGCCCCAGCATTTT. The variable domain in full, completed from reference TRBV15 and TRBJ1-5, reads DAMVIQNPRYQVTQFGKPVTLSCSQTLNHNVMYWYQQKSSQAPKLLFHYYDKDFNNEADTPDNFQSRRPNTSFCFLDIRSPGLGDTAMYLCATSSEYSNQPQHFGDGTRLSIL.